Each of the 17 T cell receptor beta chains below was sequenced from the same sample in a study of CD8 T cells in Susac syndrome. RNA totalling roughly 0.45 to 1 ug underwent reverse transcription with random hexamers. TCRdb called the immunoSEQ multiplex PCR reads again in MiXCR, with one record for every CDR3 protein. Here the sample spans some 65,000 distinct CDR3 sequences, about 94% being singletons. Sequencing was done on a sample of CD8+ T cells from PBMCs. These receptors were obtained from a human donor with multiple sclerosis.

In DNA, the CDR3 is TGTGCCAGCAGCCTCCCCGGGACAGGGGAGGTAGAGACCCAGTACTTC. It translates to CASSLPGTGEVETQYF. The chain joins TRBV7-8 to TRBJ2-5, with TRBD1 matching over 10 bases. The germline gives CDR1 SGHVS, CDR2 FQNEAQ. This CDR3 spans 16 amino acids. V lost 5 bases and J lost 4; bases outside the gene matches: 10.

J is TRBJ1-1 and V is TRBV30; D unclear. V was cut by 0 bases and J by 8 bases, with 10 bases left in between. Looked up from germline, CDR1 is GTSNPN and CDR2 is SVGIG (reference sequence). This CDR3 is 12 amino acids long. CDR3 sequence (DNA): TGTGCCTGGAGTGTACCCGGGTCCGAAGCTTTCTTT. Its protein product is CAWSVPGSEAFF.

Here the CDR3 DNA reads TGCAGCGTTGTTGCGGGAGAGGGGGCCGGGGAGCTGTTTTTT. This codes for CSVVAGEGAGELFF. This rearrangement joins TRBV29-1 to TRBJ2-2; D is perhaps TRBD2 (7 bases). Trimming stripped 4 bases from V and 6 bases from J, with 15 bases between. This CDR3 is 14 amino acids long. Germline values: CDR1 SQVTM, CDR2 ANQGSEA.

This chain uses TRBV12-3 or TRBV12-4 with TRBJ2-7; D perhaps matches TRBD2 (5 bases). The CDR3 extends over 13 amino acids. Trimming shortened V by 3 bases and J by 7 bases, and 13 bases separated the two germline ends. The CDR3 spells CASSFYGTGEQYF. The CDR3 coding sequence is TGTGCCAGCAGTTTCTACGGTACGGGGGAGCAGTACTTC.

The chain is built from TRBV6-2 or TRBV6-3 and TRBJ1-2; D not certain. The CDR3 consists of 12 residues. The germline V and J ends were trimmed by 0 bases and 8 bases, with 7 bases remaining between them. CDR1 and CDR2 from the germline V gene are MNHEY and SVGEGT. The CDR3 protein is CASSYSKGGYTF. The CDR3, as DNA: TGTGCCAGCAGTTACTCGAAGGGAGGCTACACCTTC.

This clonotype was picked up a small number of times. At one of its ends the junction is not consistent with the germline gene, which may arise from a read error. V and J are TRBV20-1 and TRBJ1-5; D is perhaps TRBD1 (5 bases). The CDR3 consists of 13 residues. Germline V lookup: CDR1 DFQATT, CDR2 SNEGSKA (reference sequence). CDR3 region: CSALDSSNQPQHF. The CDR3 bases are TGTAGTGCTTTAGACAGCAGCAATCAGCCCCAGCATTTT.

V and J are TRBV5-1 and TRBJ1-1; D is uncertain. The CDR3 extends over 11 amino acids. The germline V and J ends were trimmed by 2 bases and 7 bases, with 6 bases remaining between them. The V gene's germline CDR1 is SGHRS and CDR2 YFSETQ. The CDR3: CASSFADEAFF. The CDR3 DNA sequence: TGCGCCAGCAGCTTTGCGGATGAAGCTTTCTTT.

The genes are TRBV5-1 and TRBJ2-4, with TRBD1 identical over 9 bases. This CDR3 has 15 residues. Germline values: CDR1 SGHRS, CDR2 YFSETQ. J gave up 6 bases and V 0 bases, and 4 bases lay outside the gene matches. For the CDR3, the DNA is TGCGCCAGCAGCTTGGATCTGACAGGGGGAAACATTCAGTACTTC. Its protein product is CASSLDLTGGNIQYF.

The chain has TRBV12-3 or TRBV12-4 and TRBJ2-1; 7 bases match TRBD1. This CDR3 has 14 residues. After removal of 1 base from V and 9 bases from J, the junction contained 6 bases not matched to a gene. The CDR3 nucleotides are TGTGCCAGCAGTTTAGGGTCAGGGGGTACTGAGCAGTTCTTC. Protein sequence: CASSLGSGGTEQFF.

The chain joins TRBV9 to TRBJ1-5, with 7 bases that match TRBD1. This CDR3 has 14 amino acids. Germline CDR1 SGDLS, CDR2 YYNGEE. Unmatched junction bases numbered 8, after V lost 3 bases and J lost 8 bases. CDR3 DNA sequence: TGTGCCAGCAGCGGAGGACAGGCCGGGGAGCCCCAGCATTTT. Its translation is CASSGGQAGEPQHF.

The genes are TRBV29-1 and TRBJ1-2; 9 nucleotides agree with TRBD1. The CDR3 loop spans 11 amino acids. Per germline, CDR1 SQVTM and CDR2 ANQGSEA. The ends lost 7 bases at V and 7 bases at J; junction bases unmatched: 4. The CDR3 spells CSGRTGAGYTF. CDR3 sequence (DNA): TGCAGCGGCCGGACAGGGGCTGGCTACACCTTC.

The rearrangement links TRBV19 to TRBJ2-7; a weak D match, TRBD1 (5 bases). CDR1 is LNHDA, CDR2 SQIVND, per germline (reference sequence). CDR3 length equals 13 residues. V lost 8 bases and J 0 bases, leaving 11 bases between the germline ends. CDR3 loop: CASGRQNSYEQYF. The CDR3 bases are TGTGCCAGTGGACGACAGAACTCCTACGAGCAGTACTTC. The full variable domain, in which reference TRBV19 and TRBJ2-7 provide the parts outside the CDR3, is DGGITQSPKYLFRKEGQNVTLSCEQNLNHDAMYWYRQDPGQGLRLIYYSQIVNDFQKGDIAEGYSVSREKKESFPLTVTSAQKNPTAFYLCASGRQNSYEQYFGPGTRLTVT.

This sequence joins TRBV7-8 and TRBJ2-1; 10 bases match TRBD2. The V segment lost 5 bases and the J segment 9 bases; nucleotides outside the gene matches: 13. There are 16 residues in the CDR3. CDR1 and CDR2 from the germline V gene are SGHVS and FQNEAQ. DNA for the CDR3: TGTGCCAGCAGCGATCACCCGGGACTAGCGTTGGGTGAGCAGTTCTTC. It specifies CASSDHPGLALGEQFF.

This clonotype was seen a single time. J is TRBJ2-1 and V is TRBV30, with TRBD2 matching over 12 bases. CDR3 length equals 17 residues. Trimming took 4 bases from V and 0 from J; bases not matched to a gene: 7. Germline lookup yields CDR1 GTSNPN and CDR2 SVGIG (reference sequence). CDR3 protein: CAWTGLAGGSSYNEQFF. The CDR3 bases are TGTGCCTGGACTGGCCTAGCGGGGGGGTCCTCCTACAATGAGCAGTTCTTC.

The chain employs TRBV7-9 and TRBJ1-3; no clear D gene. This CDR3 region has 14 residues. CDR1 is SEHNR, CDR2 FQNEAQ, per germline (reference sequence). Trimming took 10 bases from V and 2 from J, leaving 15 bases between them. DNA of the CDR3: TGTGCCACCCCAGACGGCGACGCTGGAAACACCATATATTTT. Its protein is CATPDGDAGNTIYF.

The chain has TRBV4-1 and TRBJ1-1; no firm D call. The CDR3 has 11 residues. Germline CDR1 reads MGHRA; CDR2 reads YSYEKL. Trimming left V 2 bases short and J 7 bases short, with 5 bases between. The CDR3 nucleotides are TGCGCCAGCAGCCAAAGCGTTGAAGCTTTCTTT. Residues: CASSQSVEAFF.

The chain links TRBV5-4 to TRBJ1-6; perhaps TRBD1 as D (6 bases). CDR1 is SGHNT and CDR2 is YYREEE in the germline V gene (reference sequence). The CDR3 consists of 12 residues. Trimming took 2 bases from V and 17 from J, leaving 14 bases between them. CDR3 nucleotide sequence: TGTGCCAGCAGCTTCGGGGGGCAGGCCGTCCACTTT. Amino acid sequence: CASSFGGQAVHF. The full variable domain, rest sourced from reference TRBV5-4 and TRBJ1-6, is ETGVTQSPTHLIKTRGQQVTLRCSSQSGHNTVSWYQQALGQGPQFIFQYYREEENGRGNFPPRFSGLQFPNYSSELNVNALELDDSALYLCASSFGGQAVHFGNGTRLTVT.